The next 29 T cell receptor beta chains were all read from a single sample in a study of shared clonotypes between healthy human individuals. This table comes from immunoSEQ multiplex PCR, and its TCRdb copy is limited to in-frame clones, with some not included. This table has about 700,000 clones, 90% to 95% appearing once. As defined, naive CD8 cells were CD45RO-negative and positively selected for CCR7, with terminally differentiated effector memory CD45RA+ cells excluded. Specimen: naive CD8+ T cells sorted from blood. The receptors derive from a man aged 25-45 years in good health.

J is TRBJ1-5 and V is TRBV15, with 7 bases aligning to TRBD1. V trimming: 5 bases; J trimming: 1 base; junction bases outside the gene matches: 11. The CDR3 consists of 17 residues. Germline V gene data show CDR1 as LNHNV and CDR2 as YYDKDF (reference sequence). The CDR3 DNA follows: TGTGCCACCAGCGGAAGCACAGGGGAAGTAAGCAATCAGCCCCAGCATTTT. This translates into CATSGSTGEVSNQPQHF.

The chain employs TRBV6-7 and TRBJ1-1; D is unclear. TRBV6-7 is annotated as an ORF whose role is uncertain. The V end lost 6 bases, the J end lost 8 bases, and 7 bases lay between the germline ends. This CDR3 has 10 residues. For the CDR3, the DNA is TGTGCCAGCAGCCGACACGAAGCTTTCTTT. Translation gives CASSRHEAFF.

The J gene is TRBJ2-3, the V gene TRBV9; TRBD1 or TRBD2 may be the D gene (5 bases each). V shed 2 bases and J shed 2 bases, with 9 bases lying between them. Germline V CDR1 and CDR2: SGDLS, YYNGEE. The CDR3 covers 14 residues. As DNA, the CDR3 is TGTGCCAGCAGCGTTAGGGACCTCACAGATACGCAGTATTTT. This codes for CASSVRDLTDTQYF.

This chain uses TRBV10-2 with TRBJ2-1; no reliable D call. V was clipped by 7 bases and J by 4 bases, with 8 bases between them. The CDR3 contains 12 residues. The V gene's germline CDR1 is WSHSY and CDR2 SAAADI. The DNA for the CDR3 is TGCGCCAGCACTCAGGCTTACAATGAGCAGTTCTTC. Translating it yields CASTQAYNEQFF.

This chain connects TRBV9 to TRBJ2-2; the match to TRBD1 covers 9 bases. The germline CDR1 and CDR2 sequences are SGDLS and YYNGEE. V was clipped by 3 bases and J by 6 bases; unmatched bases: 9. The CDR3 extends over 16 amino acids. CDR3 DNA sequence: TGTGCCAGCAGCGATATAGACAGGGGGTCCGCCGGGGAGCTGTTTTTT. Its protein is CASSDIDRGSAGELFF.

V usage is TRBV5-1 and J usage is TRBJ2-1; TRBD2 is a possible D gene (6 bases). Germline V CDR1 and CDR2: SGHRS, YFSETQ. The germline V and J ends were trimmed by 6 bases and 9 bases, with 10 bases remaining between them. The CDR3 extends over 11 amino acids. CDR3 in amino acids: CASTGGFEQFF. CDR3 nucleotide sequence: TGCGCCAGCACTGGGGGGTTTGAGCAGTTCTTC.

This chain links TRBV15 with TRBJ2-7; no firm D call. The CDR3 is made up of 14 amino acids. V was clipped by 0 bases and J by 7 bases, with 13 bases between them. Germline assignment: CDR1 LNHNV and CDR2 YYDKDF (reference sequence). The CDR3 reads CATSRDWDYGEQYF. The CDR3 nucleotides read TGTGCCACCAGCAGAGATTGGGATTACGGGGAGCAGTACTTC.

The chain carries TRBV27 and TRBJ2-1, with D unresolved. Germline CDR1 and CDR2: MNHEY and SMNVEV (reference sequence). V lost 5 bases and J lost 0, with 8 bases in between. The CDR3 is 14 amino acids. This chain's CDR3 is CASSPPLSYNEQFF. The CDR3 nucleotides are TGTGCCAGCAGTCCTCCACTCTCCTACAATGAGCAGTTCTTC.

CDR3 nucleotides: TGTGCCAGCAGCTTGGTTGACAGGTTTTCTGGAAACACCATATATTTT. This translates into CASSLVDRFSGNTIYF. The chain has TRBV5-4 and TRBJ1-3; tentative D call: TRBD1 (6 bases). The CDR3 consists of 16 residues. The V end lost 0 bases, the J end lost 1 base, and 11 bases lay between the germline ends. Germline assignment: CDR1 SGHNT and CDR2 YYREEE (reference sequence).

The rearrangement joins TRBV28 to TRBJ2-7; D is tentatively TRBD1 or TRBD2 (5 bases each). CDR3 length: 13 amino acids. V was trimmed by 6 bases and J by 2 bases, leaving 11 bases between them. Germline loops: CDR1 MDHEN, CDR2 SYDVKM. The CDR3 bases are TGTGCCAGCAGCCCGGGACGCCCCTACGAGCAGTACTTC. It encodes CASSPGRPYEQYF.

The chain uses TRBV7-2 and TRBJ2-7, with D uncertain. Trimming took off 2 bases at V and 4 bases at J, with 3 bases between the two ends. Germline-derived CDR1 and CDR2 are SGHTA and FQGNSA. This CDR3 has 11 residues. The CDR3 DNA reads as TGTGCCAGCAGCTTACTATACGAGCAGTACTTC. Translation: CASSLLYEQYF. Variable domain in full (rest from reference TRBV7-2 and TRBJ2-7): GAGVSQSPSNKVTEKGKDVELRCDPISGHTALYWYRQSLGQGLEFLIYFQGNSAPDKSGLPSDRFSAERTGGSVSTLTIQRTQQEDSAVYLCASSLLYEQYFGPGTRLTVT.

The chain carries TRBV28 and TRBJ2-1; a weak D match, TRBD2 (6 bases). The CDR3 spans 20 residues. Trimming shortened V by 6 bases and J by 3 bases, and 30 bases separated the two germline ends. Germline V CDR1 and CDR2: MDHEN, SYDVKM. The CDR3 nucleotides are TGTGCCAGCAGCTTCCTCGGGGGAAGAGGAACTAGCCAGTTCTACAATGAGCAGTTCTTC. Translated: CASSFLGGRGTSQFYNEQFF.

The chain employs TRBV27 and TRBJ2-6; 7 bases fit TRBD1. The V gene end was trimmed by 5 bases and the J gene end by 1 base; junction bases not matched to a gene: 8. Germline CDR1 and CDR2: MNHEY and SMNVEV (reference sequence). This CDR3 contains 17 residues. CDR3 region: CASSRAGGYSGANVLTF. The CDR3 DNA follows: TGTGCCAGCAGTAGGGCAGGGGGTTATTCTGGGGCCAACGTCCTGACTTTC.

This clone was counted between two and nine times. The chain carries TRBV10-3 and TRBJ2-1; TRBD2 is a possible D gene (6 bases). The CDR3 consists of 14 residues. Trimming pared 6 bases from V and 3 bases from J, leaving 12 bases between. The germline V gene has CDR1 ENHRY and CDR2 SYGVKD. In nucleotides, the CDR3 is TGTGCCATCAGCGAGGCAGCGGGCTACAATGAGCAGTTCTTC. Its translation is CAISEAAGYNEQFF.

This chain joins TRBV2 and TRBJ2-1; a weak D match, TRBD1 (5 bases). Trimming took off 7 bases at V and 7 bases at J, with 23 bases between the two ends. Germline CDR1 is SNHLY and CDR2 is FYNNEI. The CDR3 covers 16 residues. CDR3 in amino acids: CASTPVGVSRENEQFF. The CDR3 DNA reads as TGTGCCAGCACTCCAGTAGGGGTCTCCCGCGAGAATGAGCAGTTCTTC.

Comments on this clone: The same CDR3 also results from other DNA sequences found in this sample. The rearrangement joins TRBV28 to TRBJ2-7; no firm D call. V lost 6 bases and J lost 1, with 7 bases in between. The CDR3 contains 12 residues. Germline V lookup: CDR1 MDHEN, CDR2 SYDVKM. For the CDR3, the DNA is TGTGCCAGCAGCCCCATTTCCTACGAGCAGTACTTC. Translation gives CASSPISYEQYF.

Only one count was recorded for this clone. The chain recombines TRBV4-2 with TRBJ2-7; no reliable D call. Germline V lookup: CDR1 LGHNA, CDR2 YNFKEQ. CDR3 length: 14 residues. V dropped 0 bases and J dropped 3 bases, with 9 bases sitting between them. The CDR3 DNA reads as TGTGCCAGCAGCCAAGATCGGTGGCTCTACGAGCAGTACTTC. This gives the protein CASSQDRWLYEQYF.

The chain has TRBV7-9 and TRBJ2-3; 7 bases fit TRBD1. Germline CDR1 reads SEHNR; CDR2 reads FQNEAQ (reference sequence). The CDR3 is made up of 15 amino acids. V was clipped by 5 bases and J by 5 bases; unmatched bases: 10. The CDR3 bases are TGTGCCAGCAGCCAAGTTCGACAGGGAATAGATACGCAGTATTTT. Its translation is CASSQVRQGIDTQYF.

The rearrangement joins TRBV11-2 to TRBJ2-7; D ambiguous. In germline, CDR1 is SGHAT, CDR2 FQNNGV. The V end lost 4 bases, the J end lost 0 bases, and 16 bases lay between the germline ends. The CDR3 runs to 16 residues. This CDR3 is CASSSSSGLSSYEQYF. The CDR3 DNA is TGTGCCAGCAGCTCATCCTCTGGGCTTAGCTCCTACGAGCAGTACTTC.

The chain links TRBV7-9 to TRBJ1-5; tentative D call: TRBD1 (6 bases). CDR1 and CDR2 (germline): SEHNR, FQNEAQ (reference sequence). V dropped 5 bases and J dropped 6 bases, with 14 bases sitting between them. This CDR3 has 14 amino acids. CDR3 protein: CASSDDGGPQPQHF. In DNA, the CDR3 is TGTGCCAGCAGCGACGATGGGGGGCCTCAGCCCCAGCATTTT.

V is TRBV13 and J is TRBJ2-7, with 8 positions matching TRBD1. CDR3 length equals 12 residues. Unmatched junction bases numbered 3, after V lost 5 bases and J lost 6 bases. Germline assignment: CDR1 PRHDT and CDR2 FYEKMQ (reference sequence). CDR3: CASSDRGFEQYF. CDR3 nucleotides: TGTGCCAGCAGCGACAGGGGTTTCGAGCAGTACTTC.

The V call is TRBV13, the J call TRBJ2-7; D possibly corresponds to TRBD2 (6 bases). The length of the CDR3 is 14 residues. The ends were cut back, 5 bases at V and 2 bases at J, with 13 bases in the middle. Per germline, CDR1 PRHDT and CDR2 FYEKMQ (reference sequence). The DNA for the CDR3 is TGTGCCAGCAGCCCCCAGCGGGTACCCTACGAGCAGTACTTC. It encodes CASSPQRVPYEQYF.

The chain combines TRBV4-1 with TRBJ1-5; unclear D gene. Germline CDR1 and CDR2: MGHRA and YSYEKL. Trimming took 1 base from V and 8 from J, leaving 6 bases between them. This CDR3 has 12 amino acids. The DNA of the CDR3 is TGCGCCAGCAGCCAAGGGGATAAGCCCCAGCATTTT. It yields the protein CASSQGDKPQHF.

The CDR3 coding sequence is TGTGCCAGCAGTTTCCAACAGGGTGGCTACGAGCAGTACTTC. Translated: CASSFQQGGYEQYF. V is TRBV6-5 and J is TRBJ2-7; D might be TRBD1 (6 bases). In germline, CDR1 is MNHEY, CDR2 SVGAGI. The CDR3 sequence is 14 residues long. Trimming removed 4 bases from V and 3 bases from J, with 13 bases in between.

The V and J genes are TRBV5-1 and TRBJ2-5, with a tentative D call TRBD1 (7 bases). Between the trimmed V and J ends, which lost 4 bases and 4 bases, there was a span of 20 bases. CDR1 SGHRS and CDR2 YFSETQ come from the germline V gene. CDR3 length equals 16 residues. The CDR3 DNA is TGCGCCAGCAGCCCGGCCCCATCAGGGGGAGGAGAGACCCAGTACTTC. Translating it yields CASSPAPSGGGETQYF. Filled out from reference TRBV5-1 and TRBJ2-5, the complete variable domain reads KAGVTQTPRYLIKTRGQQVTLSCSPISGHRSVSWYQQTPGQGLQFLFEYFSETQRNKGNFPGRFSGRQFSNSRSEMNVSTLELGDSALYLCASSPAPSGGGETQYFGPGTRLLVL.

The chain has TRBV5-6 and TRBJ2-1, with D hard to call. Trimming left V 3 bases short and J 8 bases short, with 12 bases between. The CDR3 runs to 13 residues. The V gene's germline CDR1 is SGHDT and CDR2 YYEEEE. As DNA, the CDR3 is TGTGCCAGCAGCTCCACATACAGCGATGAGCAGTTCTTC. The encoded protein is CASSSTYSDEQFF. Based on the CDR3 plus reference TRBV5-6 and TRBJ2-1, the full variable domain is DAGVTQSPTHLIKTRGQQVTLRCSPKSGHDTVSWYQQALGQGPQFIFQYYEEEERQRGNFPDRFSGHQFPNYSSELNVNALLLGDSALYLCASSSTYSDEQFFGPGTRLTVL.

The chain combines TRBV27 with TRBJ2-1; D is ambiguous. The CDR3 sequence is 14 residues long. The germline CDR1 and CDR2 sequences are MNHEY and SMNVEV (reference sequence). The V and J ends lost 3 bases and 10 bases respectively, with 16 bases between them. Here the CDR3 reads CASSFSDPGIEQFF. For the CDR3, the DNA is TGTGCCAGCAGTTTCTCCGATCCGGGCATAGAGCAGTTCTTC.

The V and J genes are TRBV7-6 and TRBJ2-3; weak D call: TRBD2 (6 bases). The CDR3 totals 14 residues. Germline V gene data show CDR1 as SGHVS and CDR2 as FNYEAQ. Trimming left V 4 bases short and J 5 bases short, with 13 bases between. The CDR3 nucleotides are TGTGCCAGCAGCTCGCCGGGAGTTTTAGATACGCAGTATTTT. This gives the protein CASSSPGVLDTQYF.

This chain links TRBV29-1 with TRBJ1-2; TRBD1 aligns across 8 bases. The CDR3 sequence is 14 residues long. From germline, CDR1 is SQVTM and CDR2 ANQGSEA. Trimming at V came to 6 bases and at J to 6 bases, leaving 12 bases not matched to a gene. Written as DNA, the CDR3 is TGCAGCGTCGACCTGGACAGGGAGGGAAATGGCTACACCTTC. It is translated as CSVDLDREGNGYTF.